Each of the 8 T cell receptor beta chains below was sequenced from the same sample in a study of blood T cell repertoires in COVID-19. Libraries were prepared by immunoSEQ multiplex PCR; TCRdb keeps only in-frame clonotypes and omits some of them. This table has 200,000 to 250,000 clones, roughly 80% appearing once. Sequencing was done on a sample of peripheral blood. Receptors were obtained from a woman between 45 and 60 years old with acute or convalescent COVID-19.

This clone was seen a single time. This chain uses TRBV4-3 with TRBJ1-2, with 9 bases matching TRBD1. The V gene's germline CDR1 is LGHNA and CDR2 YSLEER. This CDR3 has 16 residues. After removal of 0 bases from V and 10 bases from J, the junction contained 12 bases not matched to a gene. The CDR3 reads CASSQDLWGQGRDYTF. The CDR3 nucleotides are TGCGCCAGCAGCCAAGATCTCTGGGGACAGGGAAGGGACTACACCTTC.

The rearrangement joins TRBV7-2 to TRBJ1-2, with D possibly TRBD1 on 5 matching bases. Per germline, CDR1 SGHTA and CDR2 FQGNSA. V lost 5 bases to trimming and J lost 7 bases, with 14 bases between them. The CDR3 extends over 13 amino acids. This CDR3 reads CASSPAGVAGYTF. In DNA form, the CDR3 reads TGTGCCAGCAGCCCGGCGGGGGTGGCTGGCTACACCTTC.

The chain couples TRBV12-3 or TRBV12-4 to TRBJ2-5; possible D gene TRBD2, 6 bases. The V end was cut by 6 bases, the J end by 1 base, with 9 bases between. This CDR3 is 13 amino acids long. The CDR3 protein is CASSYGSQETQYF. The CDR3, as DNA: TGTGCCAGCAGCTACGGGAGCCAAGAGACCCAGTACTTC.

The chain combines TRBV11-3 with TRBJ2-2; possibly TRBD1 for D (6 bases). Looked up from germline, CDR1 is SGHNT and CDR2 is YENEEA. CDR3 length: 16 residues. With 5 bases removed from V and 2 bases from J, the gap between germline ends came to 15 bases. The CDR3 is CASSPVWTVNTGELFF. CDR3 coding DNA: TGTGCCAGCAGCCCAGTGTGGACAGTTAACACCGGGGAGCTGTTTTTT.

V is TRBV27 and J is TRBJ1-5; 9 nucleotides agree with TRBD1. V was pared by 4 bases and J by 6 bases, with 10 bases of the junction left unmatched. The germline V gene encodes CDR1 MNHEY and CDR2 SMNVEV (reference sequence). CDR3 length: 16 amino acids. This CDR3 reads CASSYQGTGMGQPQHF. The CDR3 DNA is TGTGCCAGCAGTTACCAGGGGACAGGGATGGGTCAGCCCCAGCATTTT.

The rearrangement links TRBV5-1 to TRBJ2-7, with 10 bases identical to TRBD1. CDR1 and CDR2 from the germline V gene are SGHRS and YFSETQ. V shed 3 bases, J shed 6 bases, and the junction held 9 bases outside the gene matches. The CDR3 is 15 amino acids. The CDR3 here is CASSSSGTGVREQYF. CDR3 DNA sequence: TGCGCCAGCAGCTCCAGTGGGACAGGGGTGCGCGAGCAGTACTTC.

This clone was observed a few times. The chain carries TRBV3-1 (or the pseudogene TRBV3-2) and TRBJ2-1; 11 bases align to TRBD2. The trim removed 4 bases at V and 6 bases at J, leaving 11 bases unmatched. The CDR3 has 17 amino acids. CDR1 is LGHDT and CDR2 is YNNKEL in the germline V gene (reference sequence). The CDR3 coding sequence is TGTGCCAGCAGCCCAGGAACTAGCGGGAGCGGAGCCAATGAGCAGTTCTTC. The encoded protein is CASSPGTSGSGANEQFF.

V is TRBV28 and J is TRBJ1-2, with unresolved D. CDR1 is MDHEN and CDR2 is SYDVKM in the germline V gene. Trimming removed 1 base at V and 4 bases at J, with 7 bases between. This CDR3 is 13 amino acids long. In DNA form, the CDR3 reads TGTGCCAGCAGTTTATCCCCAGTCTATGGCTACACCTTC. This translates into CASSLSPVYGYTF.